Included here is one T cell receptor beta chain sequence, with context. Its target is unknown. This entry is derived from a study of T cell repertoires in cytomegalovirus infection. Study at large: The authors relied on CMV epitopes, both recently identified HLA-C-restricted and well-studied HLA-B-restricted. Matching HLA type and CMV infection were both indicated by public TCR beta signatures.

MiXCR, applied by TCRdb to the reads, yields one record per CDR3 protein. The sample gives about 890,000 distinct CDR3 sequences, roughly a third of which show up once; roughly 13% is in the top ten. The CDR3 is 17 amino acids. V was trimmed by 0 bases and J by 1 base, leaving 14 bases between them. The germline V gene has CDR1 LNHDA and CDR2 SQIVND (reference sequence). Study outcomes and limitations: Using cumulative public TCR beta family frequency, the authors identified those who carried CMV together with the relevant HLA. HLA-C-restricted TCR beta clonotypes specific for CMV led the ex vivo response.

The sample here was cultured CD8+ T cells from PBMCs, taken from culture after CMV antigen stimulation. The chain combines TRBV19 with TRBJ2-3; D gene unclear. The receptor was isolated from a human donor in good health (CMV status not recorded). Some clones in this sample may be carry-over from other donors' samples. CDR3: CASSIDVSESGTDTQYF. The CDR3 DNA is TGTGCCAGTAGTATAGATGTGTCCGAGTCTGGCACAGATACGCAGTATTTT. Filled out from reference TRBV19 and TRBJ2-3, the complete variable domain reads DGGITQSPKYLFRKEGQNVTLSCEQNLNHDAMYWYRQDPGQGLRLIYYSQIVNDFQKGDIAEGYSVSREKKESFPLTVTSAQKNPTAFYLCASSIDVSESGTDTQYFGPGTRLTVL.